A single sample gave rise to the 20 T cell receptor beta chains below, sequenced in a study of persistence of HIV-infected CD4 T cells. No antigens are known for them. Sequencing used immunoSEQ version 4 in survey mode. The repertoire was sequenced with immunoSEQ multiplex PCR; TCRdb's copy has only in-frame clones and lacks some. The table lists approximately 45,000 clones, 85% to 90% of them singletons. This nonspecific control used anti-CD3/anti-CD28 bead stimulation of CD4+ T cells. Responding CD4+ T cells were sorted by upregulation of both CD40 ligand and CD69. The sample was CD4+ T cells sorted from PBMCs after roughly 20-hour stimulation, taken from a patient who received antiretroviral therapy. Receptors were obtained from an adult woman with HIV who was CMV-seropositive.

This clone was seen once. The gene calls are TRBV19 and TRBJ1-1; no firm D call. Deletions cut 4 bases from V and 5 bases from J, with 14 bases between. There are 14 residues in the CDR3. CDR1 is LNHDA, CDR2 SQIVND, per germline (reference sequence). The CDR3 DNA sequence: TGTGCCAGTAGTAGTGGCACCGTGGCGACTGAAGCTTTCTTT. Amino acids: CASSSGTVATEAFF.

CDR3 coding DNA: TGTGCCAGCAGGGACAGGGATAGAGCCGGGGAGCTGTTTTTT. It encodes CASRDRDRAGELFF. The genes are TRBV28 and TRBJ2-2, with 8 bases aligning to TRBD1. V dropped 6 bases and J dropped 6; count of bases not matched to a gene: 6. There are 14 residues in the CDR3. Germline V gene sequence: CDR1 MDHEN, CDR2 SYDVKM.

The CDR3 DNA reads as TGCGCCAGCAGCGCGGGACTAGCGAACACCGGGGAGCTGTTTTTT. It translates to CASSAGLANTGELFF. The chain is built from TRBV5-1 and TRBJ2-2; 8 bases are a match to TRBD2. From germline, CDR1 is SGHRS and CDR2 YFSETQ. This CDR3 contains 15 residues. The V segment lost 4 bases and the J segment 0 bases; nucleotides outside the gene matches: 2.

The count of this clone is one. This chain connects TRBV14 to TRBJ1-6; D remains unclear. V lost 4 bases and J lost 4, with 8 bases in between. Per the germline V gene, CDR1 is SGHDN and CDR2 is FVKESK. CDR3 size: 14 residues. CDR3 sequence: CASSLGSYNSPLHF. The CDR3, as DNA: TGTGCCAGCAGCCTTGGGTCATATAATTCACCCCTCCACTTT.

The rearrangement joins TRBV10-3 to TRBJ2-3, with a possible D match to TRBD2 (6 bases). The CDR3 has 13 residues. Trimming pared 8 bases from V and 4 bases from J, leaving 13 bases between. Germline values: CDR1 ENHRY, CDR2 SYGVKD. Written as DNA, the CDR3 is TGTGCCATCCGGGGAGGAGGGGCAGATACGCAGTATTTT. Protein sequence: CAIRGGGADTQYF.

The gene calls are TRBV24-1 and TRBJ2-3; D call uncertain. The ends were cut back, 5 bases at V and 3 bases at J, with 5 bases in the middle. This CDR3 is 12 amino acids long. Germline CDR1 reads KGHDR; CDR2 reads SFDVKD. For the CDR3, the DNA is TGTGCCACCAGTGGAGGTACAGATACGCAGTATTTT. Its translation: CATSGGTDTQYF.

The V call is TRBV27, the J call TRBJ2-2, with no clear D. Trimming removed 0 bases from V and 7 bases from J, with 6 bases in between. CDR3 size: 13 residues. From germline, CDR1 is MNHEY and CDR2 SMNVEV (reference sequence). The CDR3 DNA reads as TGTGCCAGCAGTTTATCGGTGGGCGGGGAGCTGTTTTTT. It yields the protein CASSLSVGGELFF.

CDR3 bases: TGTGCCACCAGCAGAGATCAGGGAGGCTACACCTTC. It is translated as CATSRDQGGYTF. This rearrangement joins TRBV15 to TRBJ1-2, with a weak D call TRBD1 (5 bases). Germline CDR1 LNHNV, CDR2 YYDKDF (reference sequence). The germline V and J ends were trimmed by 0 bases and 8 bases, with 7 bases remaining between them. The CDR3 totals 12 residues.

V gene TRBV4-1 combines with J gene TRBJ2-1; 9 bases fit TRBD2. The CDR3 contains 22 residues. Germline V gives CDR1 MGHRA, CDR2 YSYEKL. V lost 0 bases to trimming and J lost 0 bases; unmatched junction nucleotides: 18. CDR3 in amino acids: CASSQDLSAGGLFQSSYNEQFF. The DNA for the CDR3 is TGCGCCAGCAGCCAAGATCTTTCCGCGGGGGGGCTCTTTCAAAGCTCCTACAATGAGCAGTTCTTC.

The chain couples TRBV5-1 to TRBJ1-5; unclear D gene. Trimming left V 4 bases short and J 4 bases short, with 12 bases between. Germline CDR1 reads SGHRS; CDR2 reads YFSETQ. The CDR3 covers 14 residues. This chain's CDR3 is CASSLDPLNQPQHF. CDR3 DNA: TGCGCCAGCAGCCTAGACCCCTTGAATCAGCCCCAGCATTTT.

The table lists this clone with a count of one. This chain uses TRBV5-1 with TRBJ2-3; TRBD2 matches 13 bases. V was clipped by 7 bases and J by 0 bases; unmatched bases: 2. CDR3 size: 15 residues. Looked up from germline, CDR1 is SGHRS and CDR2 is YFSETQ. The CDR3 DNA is TGCGCCAGCGGGACTAGCGGGACCAGCACAGATACGCAGTATTTT. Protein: CASGTSGTSTDTQYF.

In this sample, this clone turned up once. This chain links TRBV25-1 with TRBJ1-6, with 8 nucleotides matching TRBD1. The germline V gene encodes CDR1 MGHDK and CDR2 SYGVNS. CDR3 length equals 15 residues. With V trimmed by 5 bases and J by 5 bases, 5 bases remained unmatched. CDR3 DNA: TGTGCCAGCAGTATCACAGGGGGAGATAATTCACCCCTCCACTTT. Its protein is CASSITGGDNSPLHF.

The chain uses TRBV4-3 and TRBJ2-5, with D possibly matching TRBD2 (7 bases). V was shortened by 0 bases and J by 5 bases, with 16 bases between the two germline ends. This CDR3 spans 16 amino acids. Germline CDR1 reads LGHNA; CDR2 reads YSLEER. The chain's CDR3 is CASSQDTGGPWETQYF. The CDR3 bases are TGCGCCAGCAGCCAAGATACGGGGGGCCCTTGGGAGACCCAGTACTTC.

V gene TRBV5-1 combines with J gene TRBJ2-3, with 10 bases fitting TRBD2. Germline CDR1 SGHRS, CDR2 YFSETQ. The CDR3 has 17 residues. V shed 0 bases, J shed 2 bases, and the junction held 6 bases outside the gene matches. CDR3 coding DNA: TGCGCCAGCAGCTTGGCTAGCGGGAGCGGTACCACAGATACGCAGTATTTT. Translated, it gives CASSLASGSGTTDTQYF.

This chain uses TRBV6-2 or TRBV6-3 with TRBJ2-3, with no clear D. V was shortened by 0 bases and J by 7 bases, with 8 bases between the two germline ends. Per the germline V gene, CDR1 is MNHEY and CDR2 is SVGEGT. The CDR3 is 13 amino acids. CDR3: CASSYSEGYTQYF. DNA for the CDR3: TGTGCCAGCAGTTACTCGGAAGGTTATACGCAGTATTTT.

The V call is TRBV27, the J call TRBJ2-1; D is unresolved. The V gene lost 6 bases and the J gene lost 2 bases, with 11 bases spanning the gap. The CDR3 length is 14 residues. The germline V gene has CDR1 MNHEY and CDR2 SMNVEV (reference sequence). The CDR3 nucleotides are TGTGCCAGCAGATATGCCCCTCCCTACAATGAGCAGTTCTTC. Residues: CASRYAPPYNEQFF.

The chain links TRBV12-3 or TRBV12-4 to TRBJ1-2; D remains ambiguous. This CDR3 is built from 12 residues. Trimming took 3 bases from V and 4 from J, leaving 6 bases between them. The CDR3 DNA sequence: TGTGCCAGCAGTTTGTTCCGCTATGGCTACACCTTC. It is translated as CASSLFRYGYTF.

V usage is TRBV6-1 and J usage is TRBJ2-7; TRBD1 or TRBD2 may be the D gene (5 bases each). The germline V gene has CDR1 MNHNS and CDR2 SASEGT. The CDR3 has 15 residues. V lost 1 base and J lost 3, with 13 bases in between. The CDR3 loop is CASSEGRGERYEQYF. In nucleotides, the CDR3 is TGTGCCAGCAGTGAAGGGCGAGGGGAGCGCTACGAGCAGTACTTC.

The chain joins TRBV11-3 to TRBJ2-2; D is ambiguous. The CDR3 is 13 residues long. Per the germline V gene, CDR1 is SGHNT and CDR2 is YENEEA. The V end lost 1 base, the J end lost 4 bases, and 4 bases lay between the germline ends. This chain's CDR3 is CASSLGLTGELFF. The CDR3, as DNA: TGTGCCAGCAGCTTAGGGCTCACCGGGGAGCTGTTTTTT.

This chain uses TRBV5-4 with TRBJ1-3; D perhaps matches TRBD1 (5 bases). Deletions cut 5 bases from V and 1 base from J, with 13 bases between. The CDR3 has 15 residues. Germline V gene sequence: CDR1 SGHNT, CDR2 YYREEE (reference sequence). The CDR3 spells CASSIDGGSGNTIYF. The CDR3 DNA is TGTGCCAGCAGTATAGACGGGGGATCTGGAAACACCATATATTTT.